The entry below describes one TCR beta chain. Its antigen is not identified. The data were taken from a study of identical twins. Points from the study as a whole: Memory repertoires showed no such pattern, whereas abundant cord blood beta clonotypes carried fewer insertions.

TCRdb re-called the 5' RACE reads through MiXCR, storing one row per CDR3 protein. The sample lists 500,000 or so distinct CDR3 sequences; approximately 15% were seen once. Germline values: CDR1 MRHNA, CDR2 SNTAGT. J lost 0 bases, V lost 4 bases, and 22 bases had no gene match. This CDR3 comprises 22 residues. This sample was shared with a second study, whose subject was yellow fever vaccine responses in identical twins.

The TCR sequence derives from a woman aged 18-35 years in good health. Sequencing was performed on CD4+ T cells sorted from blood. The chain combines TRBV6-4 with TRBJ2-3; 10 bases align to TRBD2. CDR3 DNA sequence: TGTGCCAGCAGTGGCTCCCGGACTAGCGGAGTGCTACCTCACACTAGCACAGATACGCAGTATTTT. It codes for CASSGSRTSGVLPHTSTDTQYF.